The T cell receptor (beta chain) described here comes from a study of graft-versus-host responses after intestinal transplantation. Notes on the study in general: Recipient bone marrow held GvH clones, some seen earlier in ileum or blood. The study associated peak circulating GvH clone levels with early post-transplant HvG declines.

With around 200,000 irradiated, violet-dye-labeled stimulator cells, around 200,000 CFSE-labeled responder cells were plated. Cell sorting after the reaction yielded proliferating CFSE-low CD3+CD4+ and CD3+CD8+ responders. CDR3 length equals 13 residues. Germline CDR1 and CDR2: SEHNR and FQNEAQ (reference sequence). The V gene end was trimmed by 10 bases and the J gene end by 5 bases; junction bases not matched to a gene: 8. Sequencing used immunoSEQ multiplex PCR; TCRdb keeps in-frame clones, though not all of them. The table lists some 14,000 clones, around two fifths of them singletons. This material consisted of alloreactive CD8+ T cells from a mixed lymphocyte reaction culture, taken before intestinal transplant. The subset is: CFSE-low proliferating T cells sorted from roughly six-day pre-transplant mixed lymphocyte reaction (GvH or HvG direction). The source is a human patient who received an intestinal transplant. The chain employs TRBV7-9 and TRBJ1-2; 9 bases align to TRBD1. The DNA of the CDR3 is TGTGCCACAGGACAGGGGACACTGTATGGCTACACCTTC. Its protein product is CATGQGTLYGYTF.